These T cell receptor beta chains were read from a single sample in a study of blood T cell repertoires in COVID-19. Data came from immunoSEQ multiplex PCR; TCRdb stores just in-frame clones and leaves some out. This table has about 380,000 clones, around 85% appearing once. The sequenced sample consisted of peripheral blood. Receptors originate from a woman aged 18-35 years with acute or convalescent COVID-19. Each CDR3 is given with its conserved first and last residue. A D gene is named only where the DNA matches it firmly. The size entry is marked missing in some rows and otherwise reads once, few, many or a size class.

size	V	J	D	CDR3	DNA
NA	TRBV13	TRBJ2-6	NA	CASSSPQGSPGSGANVLTF	TGTGCCAGCAGCTCGCCGCAAGGGAGCCCCGGATCTGGGGCCAACGTCCTGACTTTC
NA	TRBV20-1	TRBJ1-1	NA	CSASSGGNRGYTEAFF	TGCAGTGCTAGTTCGGGGGGGAACCGGGGCTACACTGAAGCTTTCTTT
NA	TRBV5-6	TRBJ1-4	TRBD1	CASSYPLDRGREKLFF	TGTGCCAGCAGCTACCCTCTGGACAGGGGGCGAGAAAAACTGTTTTTT
NA	TRBV7-8	TRBJ1-3	NA	CASSLDGARNTIYF	TGTGCCAGCAGCTTAGATGGGGCTAGAAACACCATATATTTT
NA	TRBV4-1	TRBJ2-3	NA	CASSQYLAGSTDTQYF	TGCGCCAGCAGCCAGTATTTGGCGGGGTCCACAGATACGCAGTATTTT
NA	TRBV3-1/TRBV3-2	TRBJ1-4	NA	CASSVRDNPDEKLFF	TGTGCCAGCAGCGTCCGGGACAACCCTGATGAAAAACTGTTTTTT
NA	TRBV5-5	TRBJ2-3	NA	CASSLAESDTQYF	TGTGCCAGCAGCTTGGCCGAGTCAGATACGCAGTATTTT
NA	TRBV18	TRBJ1-6	NA	CASSPGQKENSPLHF	TGTGCCAGCTCACCAGGACAAAAAGAAAATTCACCCCTCCACTTT
NA	TRBV5-1	TRBJ2-7	TRBD1	CASSLNDRGREQYF	TGCGCCAGCAGCCTTAATGACAGGGGGCGTGAGCAGTACTTC
NA	TRBV6-5	TRBJ1-5	NA	CASGQGFSNQPQHF	TGTGCCAGCGGGCAGGGTTTTAGCAATCAGCCCCAGCATTTT
NA	TRBV19	TRBJ1-5	NA	CASSIWGRDSNQPQHF	TGTGCCAGTAGTATTTGGGGGCGCGATAGCAATCAGCCCCAGCATTTT
NA	TRBV6-2/TRBV6-3	TRBJ1-2	NA	CASSYLQGNGYTF	TGTGCCAGCAGTTATTTACAGGGTAATGGCTACACCTTC
NA	TRBV7-3	TRBJ2-3	NA	CASSLRPTGDTQYF	TGTGCCAGCAGCTTAAGGCCAACGGGAGATACGCAGTATTTT
NA	TRBV5-5	TRBJ2-1	TRBD2	CASMGRDYRPTLSYNEQFF	TGTGCCAGCATGGGGAGGGACTACCGACCAACTCTCTCCTACAATGAGCAGTTCTTC
NA	TRBV30	TRBJ1-4	NA	CAWRWGRTNEKLFF	TGTGCCTGGAGATGGGGCAGGACTAATGAAAAACTGTTTTTT
NA	TRBV5-1	TRBJ2-1	NA	CASSLIAPTPYNEQFF	TGCGCCAGCAGCTTGATTGCCCCCACTCCTTACAATGAGCAGTTCTTC
once	TRBV3-1/TRBV3-2	TRBJ1-4	TRBD1	CASTDKGTGDEKLFF	TGTGCCAGCACCGACAAGGGGACAGGGGATGAAAAACTGTTTTTT
NA	TRBV2	TRBJ2-1	TRBD2	CASSSDSGGANEQFF	TGTGCCAGCAGTTCAGATAGCGGGGGGGCCAATGAGCAGTTCTTC
NA	TRBV2	TRBJ2-7	TRBD2	CASSEGAGGVLYEQYF	TGTGCCAGCAGTGAAGGTGCGGGAGGGGTTTTGTACGAGCAGTACTTC
few	TRBV30	TRBJ1-5	NA	CAWSRTNQPQHF	TGTGCCTGGAGCCGAACAAATCAGCCCCAGCATTTT
once	TRBV15	TRBJ1-2	NA	CATSREEGIGYGYTF	TGTGCCACCAGCAGAGAGGAGGGTATCGGCTATGGCTACACCTTC
NA	TRBV5-1	TRBJ2-1	NA	CASSLGGASYNEQFF	TGCGCCAGCAGCTTGGGTGGGGCTTCCTACAATGAGCAGTTCTTC
NA	TRBV28	TRBJ2-1	TRBD1	CASSLQDRSYNEQFF	TGTGCCAGCAGTTTACAGGACAGGTCCTACAATGAGCAGTTCTTC
NA	TRBV6-5	TRBJ2-2	NA	CASSYLTGRPGELFF	TGTGCCAGCAGTTATTTGACAGGGAGGCCCGGGGAGCTGTTTTTT
NA	TRBV6-5	TRBJ1-1	TRBD1	CASSYSTGAGTEAFF	TGTGCCAGCAGTTACTCGACAGGGGCCGGTACTGAAGCTTTCTTT
NA	TRBV2	TRBJ1-1	TRBD1	CASRGDSTNTEAFF	TGTGCCAGCAGAGGGGACAGCACTAACACTGAAGCTTTCTTT
NA	TRBV7-8	TRBJ1-4	TRBD1	CASSLDRWDEKLFF	TGTGCCAGCAGCCTGGACAGGTGGGATGAAAAACTGTTTTTT
NA	TRBV4-1	TRBJ1-1	NA	CASSQDVRPGNTEAFF	TGCGCCAGCAGCCAAGATGTACGACCAGGAAACACTGAAGCTTTCTTT
NA	TRBV5-1	TRBJ2-5	TRBD2	CASSLEGSGGPRGATQYF	TGCGCCAGCAGCTTGGAGGGTAGCGGGGGCCCACGGGGCGCGACCCAGTACTTC
NA	TRBV4-2	TRBJ1-3	TRBD1	CASSQGGQASGNTIYF	TGTGCCAGCAGCCAGGGGGGACAGGCGTCTGGAAACACCATATATTTT
NA	TRBV5-5	TRBJ1-3	TRBD1	CASSLVGTGVGGNTIYF	TGTGCCAGCAGCTTGGTTGGGACAGGGGTAGGAGGAAACACCATATATTTT
NA	TRBV6-4	TRBJ1-6	TRBD1	CASSEGRGVNNSPLHF	TGTGCCAGCAGTGAGGGCAGGGGGGTGAATAATTCACCCCTCCACTTT
NA	TRBV19	TRBJ1-1	NA	CASSNGVAEAFF	TGTGCCAGTAGTAACGGGGTCGCTGAAGCTTTCTTT
few	TRBV5-1	TRBJ1-2	NA	CASSLEGGSYGYTF	TGCGCCAGCAGCTTGGAGGGAGGGTCCTATGGCTACACCTTC
once	TRBV9	TRBJ2-1	TRBD2	CASSVAKTSGRRSEQFF	TGTGCCAGCAGCGTAGCTAAGACTAGCGGGAGGAGAAGCGAGCAGTTCTTC
NA	TRBV9	TRBJ1-5	NA	CASSVSSSNQPQHF	TGTGCCAGCAGCGTATCTAGTAGCAATCAGCCCCAGCATTTT
few	TRBV4-2	TRBJ2-3	TRBD2	CASSPGLAGGDTDTQYF	TGTGCCAGCAGCCCGGGACTAGCGGGGGGCGACACAGATACGCAGTATTTT
NA	TRBV11-2	TRBJ1-1	NA	CASTFGRGTEAFF	TGTGCCAGTACCTTCGGTCGGGGCACTGAAGCTTTCTTT
NA	TRBV5-1	TRBJ2-5	TRBD1	CASSGGQGAETQYF	TGCGCCAGCAGCGGGGGACAGGGGGCGGAGACCCAGTACTTC
NA	TRBV14	TRBJ1-2	NA	CASSQDAFYGYTF	TGTGCCAGCAGCCAAGATGCGTTTTATGGCTACACCTTC
few	TRBV7-2	TRBJ1-2	NA	CASSLVAGPNYGYTF	TGTGCCAGCAGCTTAGTGGCAGGGCCTAACTATGGCTACACCTTC
NA	TRBV24-1	TRBJ1-1	TRBD1	CATSDSRQGVLTEAFF	TGTGCCACCAGTGATTCTCGACAGGGCGTCCTCACTGAAGCTTTCTTT
NA	TRBV7-6	TRBJ2-3	NA	CASSSLSDTQYF	TGTGCCAGCAGCTCCCTTAGCGATACGCAGTATTTT
few	TRBV27	TRBJ1-5	NA	CASSLGSGWPQHF	TGTGCCAGCAGTTTAGGCAGCGGCTGGCCCCAGCATTTT
once	TRBV5-3	TRBJ1-6	NA	CARSSSGSSYNSPLHF	TGTGCCAGAAGCTCTTCCGGGAGCTCCTATAATTCACCCCTCCACTTT
NA	TRBV5-6	TRBJ2-5	NA	CASSPPRGWEETQYF	TGTGCCAGCAGCCCCCCACGGGGGTGGGAAGAGACCCAGTACTTC
NA	TRBV6-2/TRBV6-3	TRBJ2-7	TRBD1	CASSYLGQGADEQYF	TGTGCCAGCAGTTACTTGGGACAGGGGGCTGACGAGCAGTACTTC
NA	TRBV19	TRBJ1-4	TRBD1	CASSPNGTGGRKLFF	TGTGCCAGTAGTCCTAACGGGACAGGGGGCAGAAAACTGTTTTTT
NA	TRBV9	TRBJ2-6	NA	CASSQRAGSGANVLTF	TGTGCCAGCAGCCAACGGGCGGGGTCTGGGGCCAACGTCCTGACTTTC
NA	TRBV28	TRBJ2-7	TRBD1	CASSPTGFGYEQYF	TGTGCCAGCAGTCCGACAGGGTTCGGCTACGAGCAGTACTTC
NA	TRBV24-1	TRBJ2-1	TRBD2	CATSDLASGGRSSYNEQFF	TGTGCCACCAGTGATTTGGCTAGCGGGGGGCGAAGCTCCTACAATGAGCAGTTCTTC
NA	TRBV7-9	TRBJ2-7	TRBD2	CASSPVAGGDYEQYF	TGTGCCAGCAGCCCAGTAGCGGGAGGTGATTACGAGCAGTACTTC
NA	TRBV5-6	TRBJ2-5	TRBD2	CASSFSPRSGGRETQYF	TGTGCCAGCAGCTTCTCCCCACGAAGCGGGGGTAGGGAGACCCAGTACTTC